This TCR beta chain emerged from a study of T cell changes during pregnancy in multiple sclerosis. This table comes from immunoSEQ multiplex PCR, and its TCRdb copy is limited to in-frame clones, with some not included. The sample shows about 76,000 clones, 94% of them seen only once. CDR3 length: 17 residues. Per germline, CDR1 SGHNT and CDR2 YYREEE (reference sequence). Trimming shortened V by 0 bases and J by 5 bases, and 15 bases separated the two germline ends. This sequence was found in a female donor with multiple sclerosis, enrolled in a pregnancy study. V and J are TRBV5-4 and TRBJ2-6; D is possibly TRBD2 (8 bases). Specimen: peripheral blood, collected in the third trimester of pregnancy. The CDR3 here is CASSLAGGGDRANVLTF. DNA of the CDR3: TGTGCCAGCAGCTTGGCGGGAGGGGGCGATCGGGCCAACGTCCTGACTTTC.